This T cell receptor beta chain was sequenced in a study of response to subunit inactivated influenza vaccine. This clonotype was recorded at least ten times. The antigen remains unidentified. Mismatch with germline at one junction end may stem from a read error. The study, taken as a whole, reports: Authors suggested each seasonal influenza vaccination recruits few new T cells.

TCRdb itself ran the RT-PCR reads through MiXCR, one entry per CDR3 protein. The sample consists of about 800,000 distinct CDR3 sequences, around 21% of them appearing once. The length of the CDR3 is 13 residues. The receptor was isolated from a man between 50 and 59 years old who received an inactivated influenza vaccine. The input for sequencing was PBMCs from blood, taken roughly 5 days after vaccination. J is TRBJ1-1 and V is TRBV12-3 or TRBV12-4; TRBD1 matches at 7 bases. Written as DNA, the CDR3 is TGCGCCAGCAGCCTAAACAGGGGCACGGAAGCTTTCTTT. Encoded protein: CASSLNRGTEAFF.